The rows below give T cell receptor beta chains drawn from one sample of a study of blood T cells in healthy people across ages. Each CDR3 protein gets one entry after TCRdb re-called the 5' RACE reads with MiXCR. This table holds roughly 1,500,000 distinct CDR3 sequences, about 31% found once. The sequencing sample was made of blood. Receptors originate from a woman aged 30 to 39 in good health. Both conserved end residues are part of each CDR3. The D gene is left open where the match is weak. The size of a clone is reported for some rows only, either as once, few or many, or as a class for expanded clones.

V	J	D	size	DNA	CDR3
TRBV5-5	TRBJ2-3	-	few	TGTGCCAGCAGCCAGCTTGACGGACGTGGCACAGATACGCAGTATTTT	CASSQLDGRGTDTQYF
TRBV10-3	TRBJ2-3	TRBD2	few	TGTGCCACGAGGACTAGCGGGAGCACAGATACGCAGTATTTT	CATRTSGSTDTQYF
TRBV5-1	TRBJ1-4	TRBD1	once	TGCGCCAGCGGTCGACAGGGGGAAGGGGAAAAACTGTTTTTT	CASGRQGEGEKLFF
TRBV9	TRBJ1-2	-	-	TGTGCCAGCACCCTGGGGCAGGACTATGGCTACACCTTC	CASTLGQDYGYTF
TRBV20-1	TRBJ2-6	-	few	TGCAGTGCTAGAGGCGGGGCCTCTGGGGCCAACGTCCTGACTTTC	CSARGGASGANVLTF
TRBV29-1	TRBJ2-5	-	many	TGCAGCGTTGATCCCGGGACAACCCAGTACTTC	CSVDPGTTQYF
TRBV7-2	TRBJ2-1	TRBD2	few	TGTGCCAGCAGCTTAGAGGCGGGGGGGTCTGAGCAGTTCTTC	CASSLEAGGSEQFF
TRBV6-5	TRBJ1-2	-	few	TGTGCCAGCAGCCAGCTAGGGCAGGGGCTCAACTATGGCTACACCTTC	CASSQLGQGLNYGYTF
TRBV2	TRBJ2-3	-	few	TGTGCCAGCAGCCCACTGGGGGGTTCCATGACAGATACGCAGTATTTT	CASSPLGGSMTDTQYF
TRBV7-8	TRBJ2-1	TRBD2	-	TGTGCCAGCAGCTTAGTCGGACTAGCACACAATGAGCAGTTCTTC	CASSLVGLAHNEQFF
TRBV30	TRBJ2-7	TRBD2	-	TGTGCCTGGAGTAGCGGGGGGTCCTACGAGCAGTACTTC	CAWSSGGSYEQYF
TRBV7-2	TRBJ2-7	-	many	TGTGCCAGCAGCTTAGCGAGGATTTCAGACGAGCAGTACTTC	CASSLARISDEQYF
TRBV20-1	TRBJ1-1	-	-	TGCAGTGCCCAGTCGGGGTTAGGGAACACTGAAGCTTTCTTT	CSAQSGLGNTEAFF
TRBV4-1	TRBJ2-5	TRBD2	few	TGCGCCAGCAGCCAAGATGCCTCGACTAGCGGGAGAGAGACCCAGTACTTC	CASSQDASTSGRETQYF
TRBV2	TRBJ1-5	-	-	TGTGCCAGCACCCAAAGGGAATATAGCAATCAGCCCCAGCATTTT	CASTQREYSNQPQHF
TRBV7-9	TRBJ1-1	-	few	TGTGCCAGCAGCGCCGTCGGGGCATACACTGAAGCTTTCTTT	CASSAVGAYTEAFF
TRBV6-2/TRBV6-3	TRBJ2-1	-	few	TGTGCCAGCAGCGTAAGGAGTTATGAGCAGTTCTTC	CASSVRSYEQFF
TRBV7-2	TRBJ2-1	-	-	TGTGCCAGCAGCTTAAGCGGCTCAAGCTCCCGTTGGTTCTTC	CASSLSGSSSRWFF
TRBV29-1	TRBJ2-1	TRBD2	many	TGCAGCGTTGTTGGGCATCGAGAAGCGGGACGCTCCTACAATGAGCAGTTCTTC	CSVVGHREAGRSYNEQFF
TRBV5-1	TRBJ1-2	TRBD1	few	TGCGCCAGCAGCTTGGCTGCGGGACAGGGTGACTATGGCTACACCTTC	CASSLAAGQGDYGYTF
TRBV30	TRBJ2-5	-	-	TGTGCACTCGACAGTGATCAAGAGGCCCAGTACTTC	CALDSDQEAQYF
TRBV15	TRBJ2-5	TRBD2	few	TGTGCCACCAGCAGGACTAGCGAACGAGAGACCCAGTACTTC	CATSRTSERETQYF
TRBV7-2	TRBJ2-7	TRBD1	-	TGTGCCAGCAGCTTTGACAGGGGGAACTACGAGCAGTACTTC	CASSFDRGNYEQYF
TRBV20-1	TRBJ2-1	TRBD2	many	TGCAGTGCTAGTCTAGCGGGGGGGCTGGGTGAGCAGTTCTTC	CSASLAGGLGEQFF